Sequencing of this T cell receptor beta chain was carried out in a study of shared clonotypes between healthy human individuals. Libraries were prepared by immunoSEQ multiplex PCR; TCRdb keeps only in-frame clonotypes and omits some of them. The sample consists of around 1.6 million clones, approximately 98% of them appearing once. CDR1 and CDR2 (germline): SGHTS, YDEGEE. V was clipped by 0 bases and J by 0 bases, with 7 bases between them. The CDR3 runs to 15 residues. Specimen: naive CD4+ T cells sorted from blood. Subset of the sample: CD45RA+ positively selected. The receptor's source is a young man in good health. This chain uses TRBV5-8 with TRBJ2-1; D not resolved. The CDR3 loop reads CASSLAGISYNEQFF. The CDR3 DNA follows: TGTGCCAGCAGCTTGGCCGGTATCTCCTACAATGAGCAGTTCTTC.